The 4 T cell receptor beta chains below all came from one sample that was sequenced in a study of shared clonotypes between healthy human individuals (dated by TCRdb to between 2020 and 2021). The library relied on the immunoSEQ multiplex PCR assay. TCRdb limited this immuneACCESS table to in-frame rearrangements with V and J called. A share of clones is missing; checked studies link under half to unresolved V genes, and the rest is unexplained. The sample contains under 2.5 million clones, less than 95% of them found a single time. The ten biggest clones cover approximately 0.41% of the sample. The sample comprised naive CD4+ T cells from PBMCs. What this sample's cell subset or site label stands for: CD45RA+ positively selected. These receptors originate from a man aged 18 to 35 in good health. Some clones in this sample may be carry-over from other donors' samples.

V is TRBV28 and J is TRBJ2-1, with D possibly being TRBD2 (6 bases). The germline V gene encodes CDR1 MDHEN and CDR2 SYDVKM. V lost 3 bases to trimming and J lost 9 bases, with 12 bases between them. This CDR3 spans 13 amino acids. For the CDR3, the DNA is TGTGCCAGCAGTTTCGGGAGTGTTTTTGAGCAGTTCTTC. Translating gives CASSFGSVFEQFF.

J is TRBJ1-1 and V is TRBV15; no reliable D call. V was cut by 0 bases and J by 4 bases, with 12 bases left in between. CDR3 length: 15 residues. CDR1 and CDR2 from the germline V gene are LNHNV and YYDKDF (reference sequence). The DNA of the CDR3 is TGTGCCACCAGCAGAGATCTGTTGGGATCCACTGAAGCTTTCTTT. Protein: CATSRDLLGSTEAFF.

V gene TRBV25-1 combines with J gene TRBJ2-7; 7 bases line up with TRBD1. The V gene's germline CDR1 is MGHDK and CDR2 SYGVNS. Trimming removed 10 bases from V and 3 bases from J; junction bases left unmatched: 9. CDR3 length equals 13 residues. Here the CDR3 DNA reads TGTGCCACCAGACAGGGAGCTCGCTACGAGCAGTACTTC. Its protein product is CATRQGARYEQYF.

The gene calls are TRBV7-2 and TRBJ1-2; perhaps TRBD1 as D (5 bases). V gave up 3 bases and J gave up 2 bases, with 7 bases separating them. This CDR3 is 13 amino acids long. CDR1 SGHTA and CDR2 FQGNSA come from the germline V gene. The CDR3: CASSFPGNYGYTF. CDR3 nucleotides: TGTGCCAGCAGCTTCCCAGGGAACTATGGCTACACCTTC.